The next 2 T cell receptor beta chains were all read from a single sample in a study of persistence of HIV-infected CD4 T cells. The libraries were made with immunoSEQ version 4 in survey mode. Clones were sequenced by immunoSEQ multiplex PCR, and TCRdb holds only the in-frame ones, with some missing. The sample records 20,000 to 25,000 clones, 74% being singletons. The stimulus was an HIV-1 Gag 15-mer peptide pool, 0.9 to 1 ug/peptide/mL. Sorting selected CD4+ T cells upregulating both CD40 ligand and CD69. Which antigens these TCRs recognize remains unknown. The sample consisted of CD4+ T cells sorted from PBMCs after roughly 17-hour stimulation, taken from a patient who received antiretroviral therapy. These receptors originate from an adult man with HIV who was CMV-seropositive.

This clone has more than one count but fewer than ten. CDR3 region: CASSMLGGNGYTF. The CDR3 bases are TGTGCCAGTAGTATGTTAGGAGGGAATGGCTACACCTTC. The J gene is TRBJ1-2, the V gene TRBV19; D gene ambiguous. The CDR3 is made up of 13 amino acids. V was clipped by 3 bases and J by 6 bases, with 11 bases between them. The germline CDR1 and CDR2 sequences are LNHDA and SQIVND (reference sequence).

V and J are TRBV28 and TRBJ2-3, with D hard to call. The length of the CDR3 is 15 residues. Between the trimmed V and J ends, which lost 6 bases and 0 bases, there was a span of 13 bases. The germline gives CDR1 MDHEN, CDR2 SYDVKM. CDR3 loop: CASRTQLGSTDTQYF. The CDR3 DNA reads as TGTGCCAGCAGAACCCAGCTAGGGAGCACAGATACGCAGTATTTT.